This passage covers 4 T cell receptor beta chains from one sample sequenced in a study of shared clonotypes between healthy human individuals. Some clones are missing from TCRdb's copy, which holds only in-frame ones; the method was immunoSEQ multiplex PCR. The profile shows 2 million or so clones, 85% to 95% of them singletons. Sequencing input: naive CD4+ T cells sorted from blood. Sample subset: CD45RA+ positively selected. These receptors were collected from a man aged 18 to 29 in good health.

In the case of this clone: Within the sample, other DNA sequences also encode this same CDR3. The V and J genes are TRBV6-5 and TRBJ2-7; 10 bases agree with TRBD1. The germline gives CDR1 MNHEY, CDR2 SVGAGI. The CDR3 runs to 15 residues. J gave up 2 bases and V 2 bases, and 3 bases lay outside the gene matches. The CDR3 nucleotides are TGTGCCAGCAGTTACGAGGGGACAGGGGCCTACGAGCAGTACTTC. It yields the protein CASSYEGTGAYEQYF.

The chain uses TRBV28 and TRBJ1-2; weak D call: TRBD1 (5 bases). The CDR3 spans 13 residues. V was cut by 8 bases and J by 5 bases, with 15 bases left in between. The germline CDR1 and CDR2 sequences are MDHEN and SYDVKM. The CDR3 coding sequence is TGTGCCAGCGGGGGGGTGACCCTTTATGGCTACACCTTC. Translation: CASGGVTLYGYTF.

This chain's CDR3 is CASSRRQGGGYTF. The CDR3 nucleotides are TGTGCCAGCAGCCGCCGACAGGGCGGTGGCTACACCTTC. The chain carries TRBV14 and TRBJ1-2; 7 bases map to TRBD1. With 4 bases clipped from V and 7 bases from J, the junction kept 6 bases outside the gene matches. The CDR3 sequence is 13 residues long. The germline gives CDR1 SGHDN, CDR2 FVKESK.

The gene calls are TRBV5-4 and TRBJ1-2; D possibly corresponds to TRBD1 (6 bases). CDR3 length equals 14 residues. Germline-derived CDR1 and CDR2 are SGHNT and YYREEE (reference sequence). With 0 bases removed from V and 7 bases from J, the gap between germline ends came to 13 bases. For the CDR3, the DNA is TGTGCCAGCAGCTTGGAACAGGGTCGAAGTGGCTACACCTTC. Translated: CASSLEQGRSGYTF.